The clone carrying this TCR beta chain was seen repeatedly, ten times or more. Per the germline V gene, CDR1 is LGHNA and CDR2 is YNFKEQ. This CDR3 contains 16 residues. V gave up 0 bases and J gave up 1 base, with 9 bases separating them. This entry comes from a study of Graves' ophthalmopathy and Graves' hyperthyroidism. For the study at large: Pretreatment peripheral blood was obtained at initial diagnosis.

TCR beta CDR3 amplification used RNA transcripts. HTBI-primed RT-PCR formed the first round, and a multiplex PCR formed the second. TCRdb reprocessed the multiplex PCR reads via MiXCR and lists one record per CDR3 protein. This repertoire shows roughly 500,000 distinct CDR3 sequences, approximately 14% found once; its top ten account for around 9.8%. The rearrangement uses TRBV4-2 and TRBJ2-2; D gene unclear. Input material: blood. This clonotype originated in a woman aged 25-40 years with Graves' ophthalmopathy. This CDR3 reads CASSQDSLGNTGELFF. The CDR3 DNA reads as TGTGCCAGCAGCCAAGATAGCTTGGGGAACACCGGGGAGCTGTTTTTT.